This TCR beta chain appears in the sequencing data of a study of T-cell reconstitution after alpha-beta-depleted transplantation in children. Study results and caveats: A year had passed since transplant, and T-cell counts and diversity by then came mostly from newly produced T cells. Reportedly, only several hundred clones from non-depleted graft cells drove alpha-beta T-cell counts at about two months. Some patients' high day-60 TCRbeta diversity was traced to surviving recipient T cells and thymic progenitors.

Only a few counts were recorded for this clonotype. The antigen remains unidentified. Using unique molecular identifiers, the investigators prepared the TCRbeta library. TCRdb independently ran MiXCR on the PCR reads; one entry per CDR3 protein. The data contain 70,000 to 95,000 distinct CDR3 sequences, 15% to 20% of them singletons. The source is a male patient between 2 and 10 years old who had a stem cell transplant for acute lymphoblastic leukemia, so the T cells may come from the graft donor. The starting material was PBMCs, mostly from graft donor cells, obtained 360 days after TCRalphabeta/CD19-depleted stem cell transplant.

The CDR3 protein is CASRKLAGGLMVHEQYF. DNA for the CDR3: TGTGCCAGCAGAAAACTAGCGGGAGGGCTAATGGTCCACGAGCAGTACTTC. The chain couples TRBV6-2 or TRBV6-3 to TRBJ2-7, with 13 bases matching TRBD2. The CDR3 consists of 17 residues. Trimming cost V 6 bases and J 5 bases; bases outside gene matches: 13. Germline CDR1 reads MNHEY; CDR2 reads SVGEGT.